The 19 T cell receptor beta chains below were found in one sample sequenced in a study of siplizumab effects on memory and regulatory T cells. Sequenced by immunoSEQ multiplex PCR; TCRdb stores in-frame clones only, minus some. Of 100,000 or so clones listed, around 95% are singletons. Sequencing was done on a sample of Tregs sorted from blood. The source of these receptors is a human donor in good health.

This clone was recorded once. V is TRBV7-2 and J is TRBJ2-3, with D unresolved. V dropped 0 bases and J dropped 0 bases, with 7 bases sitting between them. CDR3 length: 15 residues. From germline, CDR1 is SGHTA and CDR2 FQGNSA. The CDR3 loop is CASSLAVHSTDTQYF. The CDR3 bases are TGTGCCAGCAGCTTAGCCGTACACAGCACAGATACGCAGTATTTT.

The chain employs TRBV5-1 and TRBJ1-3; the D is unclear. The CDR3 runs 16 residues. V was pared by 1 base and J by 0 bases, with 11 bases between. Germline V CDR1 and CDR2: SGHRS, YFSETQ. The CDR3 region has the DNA TGCGCCAGCAGCTTGCTGTCCGAGAGCTCTGGAAACACCATATATTTT. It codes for CASSLLSESSGNTIYF.

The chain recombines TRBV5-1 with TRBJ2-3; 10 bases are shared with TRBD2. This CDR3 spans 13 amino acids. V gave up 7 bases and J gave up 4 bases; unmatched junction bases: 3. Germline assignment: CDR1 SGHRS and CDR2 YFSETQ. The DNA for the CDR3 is TGCGCCAGCGGTGGGACTAGCGCAGATACGCAGTATTTT. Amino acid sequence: CASGGTSADTQYF.

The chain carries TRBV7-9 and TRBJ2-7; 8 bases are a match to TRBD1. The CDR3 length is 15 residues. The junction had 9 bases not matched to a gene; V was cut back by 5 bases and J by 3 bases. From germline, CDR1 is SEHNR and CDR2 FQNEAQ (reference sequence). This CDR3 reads CASSRGQGRVYEQYF. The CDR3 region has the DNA TGTGCCAGCAGCCGAGGACAGGGACGAGTCTACGAGCAGTACTTC.

DNA of the CDR3: TGTGCCAGCAGCTTGGACAGGGGGCGAGAGACCCAGTACTTC. Protein sequence: CASSLDRGRETQYF. The V gene is TRBV11-1, the J gene TRBJ2-5; 11 positions agree with TRBD1. This CDR3 is built from 14 residues. V lost 3 bases and J lost 4; bases outside the gene matches: 1. Germline-derived CDR1 and CDR2 are SGHAT and FQDESV (reference sequence).

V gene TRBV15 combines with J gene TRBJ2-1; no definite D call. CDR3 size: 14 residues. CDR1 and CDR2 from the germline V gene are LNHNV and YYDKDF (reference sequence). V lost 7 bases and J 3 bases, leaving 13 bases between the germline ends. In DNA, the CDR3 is TGTGCCACCACTTCGGGCGTCCTCTACAATGAGCAGTTCTTC. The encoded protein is CATTSGVLYNEQFF.

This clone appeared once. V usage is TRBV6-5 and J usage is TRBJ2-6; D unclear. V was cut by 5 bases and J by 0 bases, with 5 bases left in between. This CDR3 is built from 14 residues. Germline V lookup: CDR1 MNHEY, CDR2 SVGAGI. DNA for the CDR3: TGTGCCAGCAGTCGGAGCTCTGGGGCCAACGTCCTGACTTTC. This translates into CASSRSSGANVLTF.

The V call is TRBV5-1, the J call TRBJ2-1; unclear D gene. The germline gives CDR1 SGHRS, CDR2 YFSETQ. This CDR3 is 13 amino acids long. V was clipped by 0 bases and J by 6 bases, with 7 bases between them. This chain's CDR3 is CASSLEPLNEQFF. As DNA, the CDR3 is TGCGCCAGCAGCTTGGAACCCCTCAATGAGCAGTTCTTC.

The CDR3 DNA reads TGTGCCAGCTCACCTGGGGTACCGAATGAAAAACTGTTTTTT. This sequence encodes CASSPGVPNEKLFF. The chain uses TRBV18 and TRBJ1-4; D ambiguous. The CDR3 sequence is 14 residues long. The germline V and J ends were trimmed by 3 bases and 5 bases, with 10 bases remaining between them. CDR1 and CDR2 (germline): KGHSH, LQKENI.

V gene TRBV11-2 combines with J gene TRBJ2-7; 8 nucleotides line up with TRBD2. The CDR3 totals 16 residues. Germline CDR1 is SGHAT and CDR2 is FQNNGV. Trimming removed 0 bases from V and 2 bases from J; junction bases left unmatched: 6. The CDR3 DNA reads TGTGCCAGCAGCTTAGATCCCCATAGCGGGACCTACGAGCAGTACTTC. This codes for CASSLDPHSGTYEQYF.

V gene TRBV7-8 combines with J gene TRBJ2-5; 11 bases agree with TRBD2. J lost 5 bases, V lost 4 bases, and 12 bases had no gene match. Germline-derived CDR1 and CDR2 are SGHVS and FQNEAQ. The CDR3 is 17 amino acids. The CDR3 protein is CASSSPNSGRAGETQYF. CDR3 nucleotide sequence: TGTGCCAGCAGCTCCCCGAATAGCGGGAGGGCCGGGGAGACCCAGTACTTC. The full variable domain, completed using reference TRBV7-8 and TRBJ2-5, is GAGVSQSPRYKVAKRGQDVALRCDPISGHVSLFWYQQALGQGPEFLTYFQNEAQLDKSGLPSDRFFAERPEGSVSTLKIQRTQQEDSAVYLCASSSPNSGRAGETQYFGPGTRLLVL.

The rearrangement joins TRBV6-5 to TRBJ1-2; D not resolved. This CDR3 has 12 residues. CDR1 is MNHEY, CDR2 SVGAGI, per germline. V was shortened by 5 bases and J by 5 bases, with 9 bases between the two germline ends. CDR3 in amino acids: CASSTIGYGYTF. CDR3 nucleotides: TGTGCCAGCAGTACCATAGGGTATGGCTACACCTTC.

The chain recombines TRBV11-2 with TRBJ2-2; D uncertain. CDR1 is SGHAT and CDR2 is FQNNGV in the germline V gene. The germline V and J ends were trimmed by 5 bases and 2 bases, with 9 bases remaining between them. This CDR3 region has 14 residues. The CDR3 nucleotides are TGTGCCAGCAGCCCTCCATTTAACACCGGGGAGCTGTTTTTT. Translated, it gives CASSPPFNTGELFF. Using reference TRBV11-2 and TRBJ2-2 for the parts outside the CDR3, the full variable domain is EAGVAQSPRYKIIEKRQSVAFWCNPISGHATLYWYQQILGQGPKLLIQFQNNGVVDDSQLPKDRFSAERLKGVDSTLKIQPAKLEDSAVYLCASSPPFNTGELFFGEGSRLTVL.

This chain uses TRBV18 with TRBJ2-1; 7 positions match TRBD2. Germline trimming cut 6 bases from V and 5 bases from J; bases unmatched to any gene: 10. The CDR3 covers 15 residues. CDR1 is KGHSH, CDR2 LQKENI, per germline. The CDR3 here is CASSRREWGNNEQFF. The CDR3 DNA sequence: TGTGCCAGCTCGAGGCGGGAGTGGGGAAACAATGAGCAGTTCTTC.

CDR3 nucleotide sequence: TGCGCCAGCAGCCACCCAGATCGGGCGGAAAACATTCAGTACTTC. This codes for CASSHPDRAENIQYF. The chain links TRBV4-1 to TRBJ2-4; the D is unclear. The germline V gene encodes CDR1 MGHRA and CDR2 YSYEKL. The CDR3 sequence is 15 residues long. The ends were cut back, 3 bases at V and 5 bases at J, with 14 bases in the middle.

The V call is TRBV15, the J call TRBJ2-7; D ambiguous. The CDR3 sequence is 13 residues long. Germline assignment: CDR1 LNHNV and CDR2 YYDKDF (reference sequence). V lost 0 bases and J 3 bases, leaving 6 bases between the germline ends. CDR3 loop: CATSRDRSYEQYF. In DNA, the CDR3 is TGTGCCACCAGCAGAGATCGGAGCTACGAGCAGTACTTC.

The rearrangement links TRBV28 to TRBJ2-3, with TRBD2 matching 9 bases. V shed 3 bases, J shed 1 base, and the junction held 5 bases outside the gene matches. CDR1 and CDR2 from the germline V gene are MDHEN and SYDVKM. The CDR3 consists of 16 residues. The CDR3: CASSFGAGGGTDTQYF. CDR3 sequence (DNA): TGTGCCAGCAGTTTTGGAGCGGGAGGAGGCACAGATACGCAGTATTTT.

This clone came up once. The CDR3 coding sequence is TGTGCCAGCAGCTTAAATCAGGGGTCGTACGAGCAGTACTTC. The encoded protein is CASSLNQGSYEQYF. V usage is TRBV7-3 and J usage is TRBJ2-7; the D gene is possibly TRBD1 (6 bases). CDR1 is SGHTA, CDR2 FQGTGA, per germline. The CDR3 is 14 residues long. V gave up 1 base and J gave up 4 bases, with 11 bases separating them.

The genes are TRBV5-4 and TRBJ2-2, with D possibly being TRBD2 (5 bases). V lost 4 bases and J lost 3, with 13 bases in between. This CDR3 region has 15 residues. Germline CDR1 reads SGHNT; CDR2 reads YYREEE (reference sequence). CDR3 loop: CASSPGKRDTGELFF. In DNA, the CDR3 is TGTGCCAGCAGCCCGGGGAAGAGGGACACCGGGGAGCTGTTTTTT.